This T cell receptor (beta chain) was retrieved from a study of T cell responses to AZD1222 COVID-19 vaccine. Second doses at about 4 or about 12 weeks were pooled. The protocol was immunoSEQ multiplex PCR, while the TCRdb copy is restricted to in-frame clones and leaves out a portion. The top ten clones hold approximately 5% of a sample with just under 90,000 clones, about 89% of them seen once. The V segment lost 5 bases and the J segment 0 bases; nucleotides outside the gene matches: 9. This CDR3 comprises 17 residues. Germline V gene data show CDR1 as PRHDT and CDR2 as FYEKMQ (reference sequence). About this clone: Its antigen is not identified.

Study-wide results and caveats: Baseline seropositives among AZD1222 recipients totaled only six. With dominance at 160-218 and 743-854, vaccine-associated CD4 TCRs spanned spike. Spike-specific TCR depth and breadth grew after two AZD1222 doses.

This specimen consisted of peripheral blood, obtained 28 days after the second AZD1222 dose. The chain links TRBV13 to TRBJ2-5; TRBD2 agrees at 10 bases. This clonotype was obtained from an adult who received the AZD1222 COVID-19 vaccine. The CDR3 loop reads CASSEVGLAGDQETQYF. In nucleotides, the CDR3 is TGTGCCAGCAGCGAGGTCGGTCTAGCGGGGGACCAAGAGACCCAGTACTTC.